This T cell receptor (beta chain) appears in the sequencing data of a study of regulatory T cells in long-lasting Graves disease. Combining iRepertoire HTBI primers with Arm-PCR of CDR3 regions, the authors built TCR beta libraries. TCRdb recomputed calls from the multiplex PCR reads with MiXCR, one row per CDR3 protein. The table has 540,000 or so distinct CDR3 sequences, roughly 14% seen once; the top ten hold roughly a tenth. This CDR3 has 14 residues. Trimming stripped 5 bases from V and 2 bases from J, with 14 bases between. CDR1 and CDR2 from the germline V gene are SGDLS and YYNGEE. This clonotype has more than one count but fewer than ten. The time point was: newly diagnosed GD, antithyroid drugs for less than 3 months. Isolated PBMC RNA provided the starting material for the TCR library. This sample also belongs to another study, concerning T cells in Graves' hyperthyroidism and ophthalmopathy.

The receptor's source is a man aged 30 to 39 with Graves disease. The gene calls are TRBV9 and TRBJ2-7; tentatively, D is TRBD2 (6 bases). The sequencing used peripheral blood mononuclear cells (PBMCs), collected at new diagnosis, from a patient treated with antithyroid drugs. CDR3 residues: CASSAGGEAYEQYF. The CDR3 nucleotides read TGTGCCAGCAGTGCCGGGGGTGAAGCCTACGAGCAGTACTTC.